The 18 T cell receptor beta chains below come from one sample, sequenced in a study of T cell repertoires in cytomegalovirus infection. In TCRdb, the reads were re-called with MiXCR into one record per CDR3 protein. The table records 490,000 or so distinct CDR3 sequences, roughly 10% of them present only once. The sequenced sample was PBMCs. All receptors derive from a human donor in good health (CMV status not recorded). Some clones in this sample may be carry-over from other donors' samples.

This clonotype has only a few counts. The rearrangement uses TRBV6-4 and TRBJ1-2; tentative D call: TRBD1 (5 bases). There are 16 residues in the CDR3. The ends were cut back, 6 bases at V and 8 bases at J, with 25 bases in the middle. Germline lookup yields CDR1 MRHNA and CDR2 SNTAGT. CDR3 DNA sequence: TGTGCCAGCAGCTCGAAATTGACAGCCCCCGGTTGGGGCTACACCTTC. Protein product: CASSSKLTAPGWGYTF.

The CDR3 reads CSARGLHGYTF. DNA for the CDR3: TGCAGTGCTAGAGGACTACATGGCTACACCTTC. This rearrangement joins TRBV20-1 to TRBJ1-2; no firm D call. Germline CDR1 DFQATT, CDR2 SNEGSKA (reference sequence). This CDR3 is built from 11 residues. The ends were cut back, 1 base at V and 6 bases at J, with 6 bases in the middle.

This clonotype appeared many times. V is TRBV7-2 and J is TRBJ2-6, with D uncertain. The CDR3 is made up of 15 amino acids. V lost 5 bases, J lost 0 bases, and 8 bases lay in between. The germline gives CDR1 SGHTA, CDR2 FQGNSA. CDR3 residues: CASSQRISGANVLTF. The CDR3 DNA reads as TGTGCCAGCAGCCAGCGAATCTCTGGGGCCAACGTCCTGACTTTC.

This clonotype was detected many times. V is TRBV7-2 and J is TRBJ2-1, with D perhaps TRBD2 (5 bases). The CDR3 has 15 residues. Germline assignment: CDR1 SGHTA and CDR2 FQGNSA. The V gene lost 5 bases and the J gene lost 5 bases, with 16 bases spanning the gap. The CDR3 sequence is CASSMIGLQDNEQFF. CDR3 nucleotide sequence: TGTGCCAGCAGCATGATTGGACTGCAAGACAATGAGCAGTTCTTC.

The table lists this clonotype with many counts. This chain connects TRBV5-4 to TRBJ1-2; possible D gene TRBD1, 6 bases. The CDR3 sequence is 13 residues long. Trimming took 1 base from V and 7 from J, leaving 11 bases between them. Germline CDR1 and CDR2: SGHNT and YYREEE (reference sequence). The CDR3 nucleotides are TGTGCCAGCAGCTTGCAGGGGATTGGTGGCTACACCTTC. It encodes CASSLQGIGGYTF.

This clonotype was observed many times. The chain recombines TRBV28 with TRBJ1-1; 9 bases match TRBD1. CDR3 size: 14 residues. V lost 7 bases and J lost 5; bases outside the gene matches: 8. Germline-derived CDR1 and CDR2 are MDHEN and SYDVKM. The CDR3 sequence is CASTEWTGVTEAFF. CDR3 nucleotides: TGTGCCAGCACCGAATGGACAGGGGTGACTGAAGCTTTCTTT.

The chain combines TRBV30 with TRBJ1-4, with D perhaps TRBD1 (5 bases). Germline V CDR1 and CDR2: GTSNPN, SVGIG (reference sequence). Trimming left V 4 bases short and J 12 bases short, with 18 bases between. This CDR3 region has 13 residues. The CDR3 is CAWKGSPWGELFF. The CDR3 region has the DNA TGTGCCTGGAAAGGGTCCCCCTGGGGGGAACTGTTTTTT.

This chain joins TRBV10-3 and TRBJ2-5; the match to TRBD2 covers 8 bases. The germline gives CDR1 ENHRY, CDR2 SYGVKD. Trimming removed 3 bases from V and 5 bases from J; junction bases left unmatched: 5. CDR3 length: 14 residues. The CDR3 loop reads CAISDGTRVETQYF. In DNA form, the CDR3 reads TGTGCCATCAGTGATGGGACTAGAGTGGAGACCCAGTACTTC.

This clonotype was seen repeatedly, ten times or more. The CDR3: CASSRVWEGNEQFF. CDR3 DNA: TGTGCCAGCTCCCGGGTCTGGGAAGGGAATGAGCAGTTCTTC. This chain uses TRBV7-2 with TRBJ2-1; the D is unclear. Germline-derived CDR1 and CDR2 are SGHTA and FQGNSA. V lost 8 bases and J 7 bases, leaving 18 bases between the germline ends. CDR3 size: 14 residues.

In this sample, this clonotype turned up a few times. The CDR3 spells CASSQGTGEKLFF. DNA of the CDR3: TGTGCCAGCAGCCAAGGGACAGGAGAAAAACTGTTTTTT. The chain employs TRBV4-2 and TRBJ1-4, with TRBD1 matching over 7 bases. The J segment lost 8 bases and the V segment lost 1 base, leaving 1 base of the junction unmatched. The V gene's germline CDR1 is LGHNA and CDR2 YNFKEQ. The CDR3 spans 13 residues.

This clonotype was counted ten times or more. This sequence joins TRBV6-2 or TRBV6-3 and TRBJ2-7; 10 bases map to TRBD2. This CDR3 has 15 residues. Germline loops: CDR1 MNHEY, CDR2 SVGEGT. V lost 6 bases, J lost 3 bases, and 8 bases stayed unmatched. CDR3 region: CASRDQTSGLYEQYF. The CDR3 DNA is TGTGCCAGCAGAGACCAGACTAGCGGGCTCTACGAGCAGTACTTC.

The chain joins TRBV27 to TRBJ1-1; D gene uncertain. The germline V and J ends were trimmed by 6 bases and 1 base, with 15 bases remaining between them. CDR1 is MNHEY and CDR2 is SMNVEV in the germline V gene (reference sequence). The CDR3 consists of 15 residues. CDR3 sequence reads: CASRLYTSANTEAFF. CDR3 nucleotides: TGTGCCAGCAGATTGTACACCTCTGCGAACACTGAAGCTTTCTTT.

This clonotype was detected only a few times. CDR3 region: CASSMGAGLAAYEQYF. The DNA of the CDR3 is TGTGCCAGCAGCATGGGCGCGGGACTAGCGGCCTACGAGCAGTACTTC. The V and J genes are TRBV5-4 and TRBJ2-7; TRBD2 matches at 11 bases. The junction had 8 bases not matched to a gene; V was cut back by 4 bases and J by 2 bases. This CDR3 is built from 16 residues. Germline values: CDR1 SGHNT, CDR2 YYREEE (reference sequence).

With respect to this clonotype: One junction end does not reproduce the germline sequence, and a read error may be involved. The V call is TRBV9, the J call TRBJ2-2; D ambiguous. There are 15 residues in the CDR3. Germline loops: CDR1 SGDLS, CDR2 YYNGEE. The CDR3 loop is CASSVGQPNTEELFF. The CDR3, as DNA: TGTGCCAGCAGCGTAGGGCAGCCGAACACCGAGGAGCTGTTTTTT.

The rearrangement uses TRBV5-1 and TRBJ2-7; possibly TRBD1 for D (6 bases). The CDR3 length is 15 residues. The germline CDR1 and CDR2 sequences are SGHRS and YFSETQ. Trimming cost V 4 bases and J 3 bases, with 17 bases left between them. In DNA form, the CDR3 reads TGCGCCAGCAGCCCAGAAGACAGGTCCTTCTACGAGCAGTACTTC. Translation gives CASSPEDRSFYEQYF.

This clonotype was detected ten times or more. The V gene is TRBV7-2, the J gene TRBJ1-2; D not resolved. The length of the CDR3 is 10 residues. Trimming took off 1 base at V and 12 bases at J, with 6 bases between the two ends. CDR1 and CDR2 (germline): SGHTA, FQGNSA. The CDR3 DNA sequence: TGTGCCAGCAGCTTAGAGACGAACACCTTC. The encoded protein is CASSLETNTF.

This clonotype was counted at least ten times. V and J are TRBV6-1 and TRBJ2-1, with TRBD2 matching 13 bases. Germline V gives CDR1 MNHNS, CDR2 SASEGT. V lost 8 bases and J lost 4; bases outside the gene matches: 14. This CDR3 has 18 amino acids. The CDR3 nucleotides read TGTGCCAGCCGCACTTTCGGGACTAGCGGGAACAATTACAATGAGCAGTTCTTC. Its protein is CASRTFGTSGNNYNEQFF.

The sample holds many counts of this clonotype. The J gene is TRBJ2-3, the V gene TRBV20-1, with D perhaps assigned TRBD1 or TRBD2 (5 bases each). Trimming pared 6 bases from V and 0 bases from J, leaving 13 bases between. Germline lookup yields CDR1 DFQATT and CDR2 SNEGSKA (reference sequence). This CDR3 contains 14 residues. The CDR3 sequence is CSAGPGTSTDTQYF. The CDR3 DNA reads TGCAGTGCAGGGCCAGGGACGAGCACAGATACGCAGTATTTT.